The source of this TCR beta chain is a study of shared clonotypes between healthy human individuals. This CDR3 is built from 16 residues. Germline trimming cut 6 bases from V and 9 bases from J; bases unmatched to any gene: 15. Germline CDR1 MDHEN, CDR2 SYDVKM. Using immunoSEQ multiplex PCR, the repertoire was profiled, and TCRdb retains in-frame clones only, with some absent. This sample carries about 1.9 million clones, about 94% of them seen once, and the ten largest clones take 1.5% to 2%. Positive CCR7 selection of CD45RO-negative cells yielded the naive CD8 cells, and terminally differentiated effector memory CD45RA+ cells were excluded.

The chain carries TRBV28 and TRBJ2-1; 9 nucleotides agree with TRBD2. The sample taken for sequencing was naive CD8+ T cells from PBMCs. The TCR was taken from a man aged 18 to 29 in good health. Some clones in this sample may be carry-over from other donors' samples. CDR3 in amino acids: CASRFTLLAGAGEQFF. The DNA for the CDR3 is TGTGCCAGCAGATTCACGTTATTAGCGGGAGCGGGTGAGCAGTTCTTC. Variable domain in full (rest from reference TRBV28 and TRBJ2-1): DVKVTQSSRYLVKRTGEKVFLECVQDMDHENMFWYRQDPGLGLRLIYFSYDVKMKEKGDIPEGYSVSREKKERFSLILESASTNQTSMYLCASRFTLLAGAGEQFFGPGTRLTVL.